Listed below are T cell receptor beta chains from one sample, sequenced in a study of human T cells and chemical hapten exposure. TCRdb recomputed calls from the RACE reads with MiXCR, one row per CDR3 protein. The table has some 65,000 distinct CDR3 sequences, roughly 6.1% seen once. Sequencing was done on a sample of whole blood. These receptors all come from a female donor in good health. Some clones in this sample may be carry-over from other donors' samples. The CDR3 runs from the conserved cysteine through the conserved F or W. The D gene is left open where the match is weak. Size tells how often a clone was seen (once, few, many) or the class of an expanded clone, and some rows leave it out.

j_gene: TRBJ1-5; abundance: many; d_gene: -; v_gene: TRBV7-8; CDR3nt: TGTGCCAGCAGCTTAGGGTTAGGGTCTAATCAGCCCCAGCATTTT; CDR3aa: CASSLGLGSNQPQHF
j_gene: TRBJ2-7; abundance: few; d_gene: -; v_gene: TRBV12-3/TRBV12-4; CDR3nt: TGTGCCAGCAGCCTGACAGGTTACGAGCAGTACTTC; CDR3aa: CASSLTGYEQYF
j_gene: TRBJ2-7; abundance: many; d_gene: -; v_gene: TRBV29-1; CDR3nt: TGCAGCGCCTCCCTTTCCTACGAGCAGTACTTC; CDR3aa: CSASLSYEQYF
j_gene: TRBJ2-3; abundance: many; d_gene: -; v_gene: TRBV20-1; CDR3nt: TGCAGTGCTAGTGAGCTCCCTAGCACAGATACGCAGTATTTT; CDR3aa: CSASELPSTDTQYF
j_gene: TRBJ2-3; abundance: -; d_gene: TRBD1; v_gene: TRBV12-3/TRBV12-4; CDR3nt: TGTGCCAGCACTGCCGACAGGGATACAGATACGCAGTATTTT; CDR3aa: CASTADRDTDTQYF
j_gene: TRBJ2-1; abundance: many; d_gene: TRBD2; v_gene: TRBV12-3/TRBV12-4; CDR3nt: TGTGCCAGCAGGATAGCGGGAGGATACAATGAGCAGTTCTTC; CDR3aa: CASRIAGGYNEQFF
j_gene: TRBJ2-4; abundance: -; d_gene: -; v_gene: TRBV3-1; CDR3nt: TGTGCCAGCAGCCACGGACAGATCAAAAACATTCAGTACTTC; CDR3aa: CASSHGQIKNIQYF
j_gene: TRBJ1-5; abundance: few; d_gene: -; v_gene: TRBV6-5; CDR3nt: TGTGCCAGCAGTTACTCAGGGAATAGCAATCAGCCCCAGCATTTT; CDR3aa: CASSYSGNSNQPQHF
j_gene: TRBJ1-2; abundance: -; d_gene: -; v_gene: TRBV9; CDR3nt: TGTGCCAGCAGCGTAGACGGGCCCTATGGCTACACCTTC; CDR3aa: CASSVDGPYGYTF
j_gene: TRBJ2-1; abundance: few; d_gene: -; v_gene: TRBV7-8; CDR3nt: TGTGCCAGCAGCTTCCTACCTCGGAATGAGCAGTTCTTC; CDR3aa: CASSFLPRNEQFF
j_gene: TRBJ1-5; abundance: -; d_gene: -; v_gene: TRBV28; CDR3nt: TGTGCCAGCAGTAAATTCGGGCCGCGAAGGAATCAGCCCCAGCATTTT; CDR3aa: CASSKFGPRRNQPQHF
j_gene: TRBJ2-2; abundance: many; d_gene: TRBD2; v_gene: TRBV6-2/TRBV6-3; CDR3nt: TGTGGGAAGGCGAAGACTAGCGGGAGGATGAGCACCGGGGAGCTGTTTTTT; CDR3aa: CGKAKTSGRMSTGELFF
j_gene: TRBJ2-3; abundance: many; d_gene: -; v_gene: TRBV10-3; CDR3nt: TGTGCCATCAGTAAATACGGGACGGACAGCACAGATACGCAGTATTTT; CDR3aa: CAISKYGTDSTDTQYF
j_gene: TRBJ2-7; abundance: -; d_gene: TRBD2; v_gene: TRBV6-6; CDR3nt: TGTGCCAGCAGAGAAGCGGGAGGATCCTACGAGCAGTACTTC; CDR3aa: CASREAGGSYEQYF
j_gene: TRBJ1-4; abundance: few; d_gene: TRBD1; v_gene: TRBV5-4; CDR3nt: TGTGCCAGCAGCCAGACAGGGCAGTCAGAAAAACTGTTTTTT; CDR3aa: CASSQTGQSEKLFF
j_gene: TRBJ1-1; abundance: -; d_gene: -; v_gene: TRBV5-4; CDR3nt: TGTGCCAGCAGCTTGGAAGGGAGGAACACTGAAGCTTTCTTT; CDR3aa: CASSLEGRNTEAFF
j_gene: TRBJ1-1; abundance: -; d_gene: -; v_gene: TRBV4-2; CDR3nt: TGTGCCAGCAGCCAAGTTGACATGGAAATGAACACTGAAGCTTTCTTT; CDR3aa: CASSQVDMEMNTEAFF
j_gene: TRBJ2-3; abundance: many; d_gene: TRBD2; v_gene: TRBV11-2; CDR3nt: TGTGCCAGCAGCTTATGGGCTAGCGGGAATTCGGGTACGCAGTATTTT; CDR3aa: CASSLWASGNSGTQYF
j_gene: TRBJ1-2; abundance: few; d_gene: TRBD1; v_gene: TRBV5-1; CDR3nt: TGCGCCAGCAGCTTGCAGGACAGGGATGGCTACACCTTC; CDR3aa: CASSLQDRDGYTF
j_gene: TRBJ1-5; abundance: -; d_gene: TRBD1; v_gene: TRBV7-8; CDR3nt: TGTGCCAGCAGCGATAAGGGACAGGGGGCCTGGCAGCCCCAGCATTTT; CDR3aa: CASSDKGQGAWQPQHF
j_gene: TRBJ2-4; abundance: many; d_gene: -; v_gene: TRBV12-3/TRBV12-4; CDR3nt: TGTGCCAGCAGTTTGGGGCACAGGATTCCACGAAACATTCAGTACTTC; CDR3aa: CASSLGHRIPRNIQYF
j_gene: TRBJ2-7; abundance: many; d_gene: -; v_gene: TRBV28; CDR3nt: TGTGCCAGCAAGGCAGGAACCTACGAGCAGTACTTC; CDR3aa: CASKAGTYEQYF
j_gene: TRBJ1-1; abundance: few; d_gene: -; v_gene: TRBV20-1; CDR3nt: TGCAGTGCTGCCGGGACTCCCACTGAAGCTTTCTTT; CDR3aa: CSAAGTPTEAFF
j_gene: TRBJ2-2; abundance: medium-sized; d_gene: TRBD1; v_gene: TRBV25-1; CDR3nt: TGTGCCAGCAGTGGACAGGGTCCCGGGGAGCTGTTTTTT; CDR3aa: CASSGQGPGELFF
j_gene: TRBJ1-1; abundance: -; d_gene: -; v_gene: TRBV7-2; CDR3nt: TGTGCCAGCAGCTCATCGGGAGATCGCCCTGAAGCTTTCTTT; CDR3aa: CASSSSGDRPEAFF
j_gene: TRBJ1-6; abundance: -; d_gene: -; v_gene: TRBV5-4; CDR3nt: TGTGCCAGCATAGTTTCCCTCCACTTT; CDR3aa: CASIVSLHF
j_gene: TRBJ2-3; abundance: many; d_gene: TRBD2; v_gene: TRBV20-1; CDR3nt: TGCAGTGCTAGAGACGTCGCTAGCGGGAGTGCAGATACGCAGTATTTT; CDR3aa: CSARDVASGSADTQYF
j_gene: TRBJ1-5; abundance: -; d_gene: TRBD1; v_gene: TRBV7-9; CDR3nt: TGTGCCAGCAGCTTAGCGGCCGGGACAGGCTTAAGGAATCAGCCCCAGCATTTT; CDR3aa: CASSLAAGTGLRNQPQHF
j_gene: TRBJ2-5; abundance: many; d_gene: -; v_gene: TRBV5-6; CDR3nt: TGTGCCAGCAGCTTGGGTCGGACCCAGTACTTC; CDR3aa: CASSLGRTQYF
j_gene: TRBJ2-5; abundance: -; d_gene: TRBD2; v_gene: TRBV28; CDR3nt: TGTGCCAGCAGAGATACCGGGACTAGCGGGAGGGCCGGAGAGACCCGGTACTTC; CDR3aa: CASRDTGTSGRAGETRYF
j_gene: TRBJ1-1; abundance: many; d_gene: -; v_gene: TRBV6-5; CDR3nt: TGTGCCAGCAGACCATTCAGGGAAAACACTGAAGCTTTCTTT; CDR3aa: CASRPFRENTEAFF
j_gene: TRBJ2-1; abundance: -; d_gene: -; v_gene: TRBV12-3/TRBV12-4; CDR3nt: TGTGCCAGCGCTCAAGCTGGCTCCTACAATGAGCAGTTCTTC; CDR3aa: CASAQAGSYNEQFF
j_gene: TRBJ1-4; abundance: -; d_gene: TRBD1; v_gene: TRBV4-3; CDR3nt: TGCGCCAGCAGCCAAGACCCCCCGGGACAGGTGGTAGCAGCAACTAATGAAAAACTGTTTTTT; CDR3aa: CASSQDPPGQVVAATNEKLFF
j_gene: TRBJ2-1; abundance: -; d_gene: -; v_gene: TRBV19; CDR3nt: TGTGCCAGTAGCGCGGGAACTGAGCAGTTCTTC; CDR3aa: CASSAGTEQFF
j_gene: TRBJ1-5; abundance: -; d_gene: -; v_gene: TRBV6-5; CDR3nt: TGTGCCAGCAGTTCACTCGGCGGTCAGCCCCAGCATTTT; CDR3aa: CASSSLGGQPQHF
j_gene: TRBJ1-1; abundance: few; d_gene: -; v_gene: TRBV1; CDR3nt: TGCACCAGCAGAACGACAGGCCTGAACACTGAAGCTTTCTTT; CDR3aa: CTSRTTGLNTEAFF
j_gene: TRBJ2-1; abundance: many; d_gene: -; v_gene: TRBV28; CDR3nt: TGTGCCAGCAGAATAGCGGACTTATCCTACAATGAGCAGTTCTTC; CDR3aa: CASRIADLSYNEQFF
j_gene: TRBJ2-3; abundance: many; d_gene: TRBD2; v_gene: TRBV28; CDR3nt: TGTGCCAGCAGTTGGGCGACTAGCGCGTCCACAGATACGCAGTATTTT; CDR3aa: CASSWATSASTDTQYF
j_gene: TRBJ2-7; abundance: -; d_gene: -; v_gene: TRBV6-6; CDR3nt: TGTGCCAGCAGTCAGACTAATCACGCTTACGAGCAGTACTTC; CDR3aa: CASSQTNHAYEQYF
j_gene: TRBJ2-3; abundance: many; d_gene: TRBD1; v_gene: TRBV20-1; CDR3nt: TGCAGTGCTAGAAGGACAGGGCCTAGCACAGATACGCAGTATTTT; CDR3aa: CSARRTGPSTDTQYF
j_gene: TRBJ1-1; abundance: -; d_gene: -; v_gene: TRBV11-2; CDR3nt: TGTGCCAGCAGCCCCCGCCGGCGGGGTGAAGCTTTCTTT; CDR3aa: CASSPRRRGEAFF
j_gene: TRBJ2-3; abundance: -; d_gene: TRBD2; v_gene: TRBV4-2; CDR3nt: TGTGCCAGCAGCCAAGAGAGGGTAATAGCGGGAGTGGAGGATACGCAGTATTTT; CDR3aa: CASSQERVIAGVEDTQYF
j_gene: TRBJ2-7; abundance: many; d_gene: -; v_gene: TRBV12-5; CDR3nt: TGTGCTAGTGGTTTGGTACAGTACGAGCAGTACTTC; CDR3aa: CASGLVQYEQYF
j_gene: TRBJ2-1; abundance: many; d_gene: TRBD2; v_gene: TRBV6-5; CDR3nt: TGTGCCAGCAGCCGCTCGGGGGGAAGCGGAGAGCAGTTCTTC; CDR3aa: CASSRSGGSGEQFF
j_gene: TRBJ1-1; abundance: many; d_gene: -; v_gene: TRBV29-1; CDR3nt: TGCAGCGTTGAAATATGGGACGGATTGAACACTGAAGCTTTCTTT; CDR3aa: CSVEIWDGLNTEAFF